This T cell receptor beta chain was obtained from a study of PD-1 blockade in mismatch repair-deficient tumors. Study as a whole: All were previously treated, progressing patients with 11 to 13 mismatch repair-deficient cancer types. Study results and caveats: After pembrolizumab, tumor-resident clones rose rapidly, then generally contracted before radiologic responses.

The CDR3 totals 11 residues. Germline CDR1 is SQVTM and CDR2 is ANQGSEA. V lost 7 bases to trimming and J lost 0 bases, with 6 bases between them. To note about this clone: Antigen unknown.

Repertoires were generated with immunoSEQ multiplex PCR, while TCRdb's copy carries only in-frame clones and drops some. Among 77,000 or so clones, approximately 78% were seen once, and the ten largest hold approximately 5.1%. PCR or immunohistochemistry showed mismatch repair deficiency in every enrolled patient. The TCR-sequenced patients were a few responders to pembrolizumab. V and J are TRBV29-1 and TRBJ1-1; D unclear. The sequences come from peripheral blood, collected 44 weeks after starting pembrolizumab. This TCR was sampled from an adult with mismatch repair-deficient cancer. In DNA form, the CDR3 reads TGCAGCGCGGTTCTGAACACTGAAGCTTTCTTT. Protein sequence: CSAVLNTEAFF. Combining the CDR3 with reference TRBV29-1 and TRBJ1-1 gives the whole variable domain SAVISQKPSRDICQRGTSLTIQCQVDSQVTMMFWYRQQPGQSLTLIATANQGSEATYESGFVIDKFPISRPNLTFSTLTVSNMSPEDSSIYLCSAVLNTEAFFGQGTRLTVV.